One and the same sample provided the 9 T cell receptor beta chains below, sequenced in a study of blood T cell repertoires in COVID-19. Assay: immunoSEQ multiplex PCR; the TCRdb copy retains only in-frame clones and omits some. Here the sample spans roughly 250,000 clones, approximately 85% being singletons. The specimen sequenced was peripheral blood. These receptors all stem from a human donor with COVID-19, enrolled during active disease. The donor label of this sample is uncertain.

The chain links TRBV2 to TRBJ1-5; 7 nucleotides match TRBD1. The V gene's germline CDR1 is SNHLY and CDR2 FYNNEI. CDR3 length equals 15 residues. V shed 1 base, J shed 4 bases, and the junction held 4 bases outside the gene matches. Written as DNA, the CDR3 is TGTGCCAGCAGTGAAGGGGGACAGCCAAATCAGCCCCAGCATTTT. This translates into CASSEGGQPNQPQHF.

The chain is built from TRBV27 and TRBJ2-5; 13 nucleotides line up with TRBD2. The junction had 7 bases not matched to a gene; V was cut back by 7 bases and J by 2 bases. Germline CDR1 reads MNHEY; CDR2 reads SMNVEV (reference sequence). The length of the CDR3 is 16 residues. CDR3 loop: CASNIPTSGRQETQYF. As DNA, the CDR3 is TGTGCCAGCAACATCCCGACTAGCGGGAGGCAAGAGACCCAGTACTTC.

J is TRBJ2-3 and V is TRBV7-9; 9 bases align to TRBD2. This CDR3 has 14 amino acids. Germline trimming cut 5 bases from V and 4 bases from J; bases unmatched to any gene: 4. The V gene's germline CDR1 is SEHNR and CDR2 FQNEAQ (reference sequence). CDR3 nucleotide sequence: TGTGCCAGCAGCCTTAGCGGGAGTGCAGATACGCAGTATTTT. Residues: CASSLSGSADTQYF.

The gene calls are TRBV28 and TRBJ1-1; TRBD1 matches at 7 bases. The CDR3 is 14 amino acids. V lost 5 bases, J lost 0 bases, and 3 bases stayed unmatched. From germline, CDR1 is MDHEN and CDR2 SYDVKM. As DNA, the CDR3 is TGTGCCAGCAGTGTTACAGGGGTGAACACTGAAGCTTTCTTT. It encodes CASSVTGVNTEAFF.

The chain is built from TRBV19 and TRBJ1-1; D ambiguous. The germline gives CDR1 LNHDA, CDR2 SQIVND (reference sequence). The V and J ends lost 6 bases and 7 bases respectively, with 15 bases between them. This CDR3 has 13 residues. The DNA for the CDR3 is TGTGCCAGTAGCCCGGGTTTGGGTGGTGAAGCTTTCTTT. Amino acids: CASSPGLGGEAFF.

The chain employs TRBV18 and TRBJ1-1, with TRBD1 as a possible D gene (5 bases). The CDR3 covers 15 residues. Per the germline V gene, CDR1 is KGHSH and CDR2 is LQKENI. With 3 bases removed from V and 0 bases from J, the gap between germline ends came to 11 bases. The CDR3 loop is CASSPQGVMNTEAFF. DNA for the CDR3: TGTGCCAGCTCACCTCAGGGTGTCATGAACACTGAAGCTTTCTTT.

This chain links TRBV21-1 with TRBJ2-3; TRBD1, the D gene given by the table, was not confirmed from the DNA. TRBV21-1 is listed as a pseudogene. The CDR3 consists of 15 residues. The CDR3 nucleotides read TGTGCCAGCAGCCCGCGGACAGGGCGGCCAGATACGCAGTATTTT. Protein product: CASSPRTGRPDTQYF.

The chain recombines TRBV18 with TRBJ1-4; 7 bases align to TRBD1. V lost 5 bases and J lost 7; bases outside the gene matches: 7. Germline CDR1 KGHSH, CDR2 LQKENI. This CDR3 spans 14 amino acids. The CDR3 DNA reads TGTGCCAGCTCAGCGGACAGGCTCGGTGAAAAACTGTTTTTT. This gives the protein CASSADRLGEKLFF.

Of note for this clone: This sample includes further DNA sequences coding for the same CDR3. CDR3 protein: CASSPTGDTEAFF. The CDR3 DNA is TGTGCCAGCTCACCCACCGGGGACACTGAAGCTTTCTTT. This chain joins TRBV18 and TRBJ1-1; D unclear. CDR1 KGHSH and CDR2 LQKENI come from the germline V gene. This CDR3 contains 13 residues. Deletions cut 3 bases from V and 3 bases from J, with 8 bases between.